Ten or more counts support the clone carrying this T cell receptor (beta chain). The V segment lost 1 base and the J segment 5 bases; nucleotides outside the gene matches: 1. Germline V CDR1 and CDR2: DFQATT, SNEGSKA (reference sequence). The CDR3 loop spans 14 amino acids. The time point: newly diagnosed GD, antithyroid drugs for less than 3 months. The TCR library used RNA extracted from PBMCs. The data derive from a study of regulatory T cells in long-lasting Graves disease. Whole-study context: Patients newly diagnosed with Graves' had been on antithyroid drugs for under 3 months.

The authors built TCR beta libraries using iRepertoire HTBI primers and Arm-PCR of CDR3 regions. TCRdb itself ran the multiplex PCR reads through MiXCR, one entry per CDR3 protein. The profile shows about 440,000 distinct CDR3 sequences, around 17% of them singletons. The sample was also linked to a second study, of T cells in Graves' hyperthyroidism and ophthalmopathy.

This TCR came from a woman in her twenties or thirties with Graves disease. The chain uses TRBV20-1 and TRBJ2-7, with 14 bases that match TRBD2. Sequencing used peripheral blood mononuclear cells (PBMCs), obtained at new diagnosis, from a patient treated with antithyroid drugs. The CDR3 nucleotides are TGCAGTGCTAGAGGACTAGCGGGAGGGGACGAGCAGTACTTC. Translating it yields CSARGLAGGDEQYF.